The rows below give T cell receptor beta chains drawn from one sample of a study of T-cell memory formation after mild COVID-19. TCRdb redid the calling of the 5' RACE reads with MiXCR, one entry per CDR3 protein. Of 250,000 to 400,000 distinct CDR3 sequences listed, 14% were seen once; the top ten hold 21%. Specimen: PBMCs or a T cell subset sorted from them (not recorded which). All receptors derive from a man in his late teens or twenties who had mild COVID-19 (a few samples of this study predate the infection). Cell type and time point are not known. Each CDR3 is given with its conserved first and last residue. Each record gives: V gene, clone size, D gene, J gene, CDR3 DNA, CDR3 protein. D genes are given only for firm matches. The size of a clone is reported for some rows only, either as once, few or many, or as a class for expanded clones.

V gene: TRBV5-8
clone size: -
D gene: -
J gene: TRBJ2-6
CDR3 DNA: TGTGCCAGCAGCATGGAGTCGTTCTCTGGGGCCAACGTCCTGACTTTC
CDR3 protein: CASSMESFSGANVLTF

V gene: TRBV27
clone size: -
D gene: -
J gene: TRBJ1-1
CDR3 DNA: TGTGCCAGCAGTTTGGGCAGCGCATCGAACACTGAAGCTTTCTTT
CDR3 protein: CASSLGSASNTEAFF

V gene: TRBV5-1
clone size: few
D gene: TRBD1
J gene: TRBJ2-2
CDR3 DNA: TGCGCCAGCAGATGGACCCTACCAGGGGGCACCGGGGAGCTGTTTTTT
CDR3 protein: CASRWTLPGGTGELFF

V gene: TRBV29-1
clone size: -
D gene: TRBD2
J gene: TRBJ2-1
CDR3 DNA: TGCAGCGTTGAAGATCACGCTAGCGGGGTCGGTGAGCAGTTCTTC
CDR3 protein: CSVEDHASGVGEQFF

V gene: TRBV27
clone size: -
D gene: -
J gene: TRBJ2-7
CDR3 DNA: TGTGCCAGCAGTGCACGGGGCGGCTACGAGCAGTACTTC
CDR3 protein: CASSARGGYEQYF

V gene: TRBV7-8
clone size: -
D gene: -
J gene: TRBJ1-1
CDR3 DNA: TGTGCCAGCAGCTTAGCTAGGCTTATGAACACTGAAGCTTTCTTT
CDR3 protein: CASSLARLMNTEAFF

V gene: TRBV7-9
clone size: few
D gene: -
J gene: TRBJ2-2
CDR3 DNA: TGTGCCAGCAGCTTAGCTAGCGGAGGACCCGGGGAGCTGTTTTTT
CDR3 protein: CASSLASGGPGELFF

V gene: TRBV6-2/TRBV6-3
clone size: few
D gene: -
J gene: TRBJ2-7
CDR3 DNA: TGTGCCAGCAGTCCACTGACCTACGAGCAGTACTTC
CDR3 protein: CASSPLTYEQYF

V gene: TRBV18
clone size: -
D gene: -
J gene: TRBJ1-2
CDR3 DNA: TGTGCCAGCTCACCAACAGGGTCCTCCTACTATGGCTACACCTTC
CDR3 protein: CASSPTGSSYYGYTF

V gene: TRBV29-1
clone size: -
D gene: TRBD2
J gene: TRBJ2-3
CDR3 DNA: TGCAGCGTTGTCCTAGCGGGGATGGCAGATACGCAGTATTTT
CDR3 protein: CSVVLAGMADTQYF

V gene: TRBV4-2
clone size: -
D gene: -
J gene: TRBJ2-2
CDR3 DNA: TGTGCCAGCAGCCAGACCGGGACTTCCCCAACCGGGGAGCTGTTTTTT
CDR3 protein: CASSQTGTSPTGELFF

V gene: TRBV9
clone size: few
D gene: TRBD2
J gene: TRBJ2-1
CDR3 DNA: TGTGCCAGCTCCACTAGCGGGTCCGCTTCACAGTTCTTC
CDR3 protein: CASSTSGSASQFF

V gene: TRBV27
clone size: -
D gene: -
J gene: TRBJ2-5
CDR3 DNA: TGTGCCAGCAGTCCCACTCCCGGGGGTAGGGGCCAAGAGACCCAGTACTTC
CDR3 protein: CASSPTPGGRGQETQYF

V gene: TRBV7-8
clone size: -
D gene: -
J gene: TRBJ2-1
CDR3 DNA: TGTGCCAGCAGCCCAAGGGGGGGCTTTGACAACAATGAGCAGTTCTTC
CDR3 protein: CASSPRGGFDNNEQFF

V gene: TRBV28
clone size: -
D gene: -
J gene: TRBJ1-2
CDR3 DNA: TGTGCCAGCAGTCCGGTCAGGGCGGATGGCTACACCTTC
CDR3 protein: CASSPVRADGYTF

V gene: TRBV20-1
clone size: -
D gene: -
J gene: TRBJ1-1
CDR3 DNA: TGCAGTGCTAGCCGCACTGAAGCTTTCTTT
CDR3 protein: CSASRTEAFF

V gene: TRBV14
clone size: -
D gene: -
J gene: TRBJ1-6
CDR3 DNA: TGTGCCAGCAGCCAAGGCCTAAATTCACCCCTCCACTTT
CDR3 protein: CASSQGLNSPLHF

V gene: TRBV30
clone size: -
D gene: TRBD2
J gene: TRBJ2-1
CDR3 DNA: TGTGCCTGGTCCCTCGGGGCTAGCGGTGGCAATGAGCAGTTCTTC
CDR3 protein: CAWSLGASGGNEQFF

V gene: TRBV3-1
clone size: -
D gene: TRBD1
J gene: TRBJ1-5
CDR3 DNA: TGTGCCAGCAGCCACGACAGGGCCAATCAGCCCCAGCATTTT
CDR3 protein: CASSHDRANQPQHF

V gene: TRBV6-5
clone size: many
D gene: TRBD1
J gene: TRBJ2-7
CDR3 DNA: TGTGCCAGCAGACGACAGGGGGCTAACGAGCAGTACTTC
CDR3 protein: CASRRQGANEQYF

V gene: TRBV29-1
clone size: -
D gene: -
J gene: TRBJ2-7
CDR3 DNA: TGCAGCGTGATCCGGGACTACGAGCAGTACTTC
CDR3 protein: CSVIRDYEQYF

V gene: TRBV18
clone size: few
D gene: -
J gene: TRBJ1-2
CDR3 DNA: TGTGCCAGCTCACCGACACTGGGGGGCTACACCTTC
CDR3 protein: CASSPTLGGYTF

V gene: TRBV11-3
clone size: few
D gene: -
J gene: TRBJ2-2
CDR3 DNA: TGTGCCAGCAGTCCTAGGGGGGGTACGGCCGGGGAGCTGTTTTTT
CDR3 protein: CASSPRGGTAGELFF

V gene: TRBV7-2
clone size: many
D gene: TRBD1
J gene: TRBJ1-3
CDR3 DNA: TGTGCCAGCAGTCAGGGGGTCTCTGGAAACACCATATATTTT
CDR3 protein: CASSQGVSGNTIYF

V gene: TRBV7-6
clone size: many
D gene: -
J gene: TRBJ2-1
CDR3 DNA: TGTGCCAGCAGCCAGGACTTGTATCATGAGCAGTTCTTC
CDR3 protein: CASSQDLYHEQFF

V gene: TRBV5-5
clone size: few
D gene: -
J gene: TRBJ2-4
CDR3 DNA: TGTGCCAGCAGCACACCTCCGGAAAACATTCAGTACTTC
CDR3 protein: CASSTPPENIQYF

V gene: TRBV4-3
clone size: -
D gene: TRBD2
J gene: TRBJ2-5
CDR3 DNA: TGCGCCAGCAGCCAAGAGATTAGCGGGAACCAAGAGACCCAGTACTTC
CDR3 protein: CASSQEISGNQETQYF

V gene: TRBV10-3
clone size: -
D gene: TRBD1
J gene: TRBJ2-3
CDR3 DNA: TGTGCCATCAGAGGACAGGGAAGCACAGATACGCAGTATTTT
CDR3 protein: CAIRGQGSTDTQYF

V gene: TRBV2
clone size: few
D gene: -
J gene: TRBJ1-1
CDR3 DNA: TGTGCCAGCAGTGTGGCGGGATCGAACACTGAAGCTTTCTTT
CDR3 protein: CASSVAGSNTEAFF

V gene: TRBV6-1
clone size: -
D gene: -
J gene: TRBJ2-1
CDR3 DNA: TGTGCCAGCAGTGTCCCTAATGAGCAGTTCTTC
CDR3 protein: CASSVPNEQFF

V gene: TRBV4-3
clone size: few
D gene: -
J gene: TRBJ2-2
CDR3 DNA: TGCGCCAGCAGCCGAGACCTAGTAGGGTCCGGGGAGCTGTTTTTT
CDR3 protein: CASSRDLVGSGELFF

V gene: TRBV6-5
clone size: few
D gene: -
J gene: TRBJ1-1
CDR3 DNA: TGTGCCAGCAGTTCAGGGGTGACTGAAGCTTTCTTT
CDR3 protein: CASSSGVTEAFF

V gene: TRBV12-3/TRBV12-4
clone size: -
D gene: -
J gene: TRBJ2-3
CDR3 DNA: TGTGCCAGCACCTCTCTGGGGGTAGCTCGAGATACGCAGTATTTT
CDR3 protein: CASTSLGVARDTQYF